The clone carrying this T cell receptor (beta chain) was seen a handful of times. The antigen remains unidentified. TCR beta CDR3 regions were amplified from RNA transcripts. RT-PCR in the first round (using the HTBI primer set) targeted the TCR CDR3. Each CDR3 protein gets one entry after TCRdb re-called the multiplex PCR reads with MiXCR. The sample lists about 530,000 distinct CDR3 sequences, 17% occurring once. The data belong to a study of T cells in Graves' hyperthyroidism and ophthalmopathy. Study overall: Blood from the periphery was taken at initial diagnosis, before any treatment. Study-level points and caveats: It was a median 6.5 months before onset that the model predicted ophthalmopathy.

Each diagnosis was grounded in clinical symptoms, serum thyroxine and TRAb, thyroid ultrasound, and orbital computed tomography. Around 9.9 ml of fresh peripheral blood supplied the PBMCs. The sequence was collected from a woman younger than 35 with Graves' ophthalmopathy. Sequencing was performed on blood.

CDR3 nucleotide sequence: TGTGCCAGCAGCTCTTGGACAGGGGGCAAAGAAAAACTGTTTTTT. This encodes CASSSWTGGKEKLFF. This chain joins TRBV7-9 and TRBJ1-4; 11 bases are a match to TRBD1. J lost 8 bases, V lost 4 bases, and 6 bases had no gene match. Germline-derived CDR1 and CDR2 are SEHNR and FQNEAQ (reference sequence). This CDR3 has 15 residues.